This TCR beta chain is from a study of cytomegalovirus exposure and HLA in healthy donors. Turning to the study itself: T cells numbering around 180 million yielded approximately 120 million unique TCR beta sequences in an earlier analysis.

Healthy individuals who donated bone marrow served as the donors. The length of the CDR3 is 16 residues. Germline CDR1 is MNHNY and CDR2 is SVGAGI (reference sequence). The V end lost 4 bases, the J end lost 0 bases, and 14 bases lay between the germline ends. Turning to this clone: Its target is not known.

The PCR used 60 Vbeta and 13 Jbeta primers. The repertoire was sequenced with immunoSEQ multiplex PCR; TCRdb's copy has only in-frame clones and lacks some. The sample shows 180,000 or so clones, roughly four fifths of them seen only once. Study-level points and caveats: Certain indistinguishable V segments, among them TRBV6-2 and TRBV6-3, were excluded. Differences between HLA loci emerged in a later analysis of TCR association rates, with DRB1 most and HLA-C fewest.

The rearrangement links TRBV6-6 to TRBJ2-3; TRBD2 is a possible D gene (6 bases). The sequenced sample was PBMCs. This TCR was sampled from a woman younger than 45 in good health and CMV-seropositive. The CDR3 loop is CASSSFSGDSTDTQYF. The CDR3 DNA is TGTGCCAGCAGTTCATTTTCGGGAGACAGCACAGATACGCAGTATTTT.